This T cell receptor (beta chain) was identified during a study of CD8 T cells in ankylosing spondylitis. Study-level results: Disease-associated clones were reportedly significantly overrepresented in matched ankylosing spondylitis synovial fluid. Reactive arthritis synovial fluid and blood previously showed some of these motif variants. Within ankylosing spondylitis blood, a TCR beta motif made up of roughly eight highly homologous variants appeared to be characteristic. CD8+ disease-linked clones were present at relatively low frequencies in blood.

The TCR beta libraries were generated through quantitative 5'-RACE incorporating molecular barcodes. TCRdb analysed the 5' RACE reads with MiXCR anew, one entry per CDR3 protein. Of about 510,000 distinct CDR3 sequences in the sample, under 5.5% are singletons; the top ten hold around 3.5%. This clonotype was observed many times. Its antigen is unknown. Germline V CDR1 and CDR2: MDHEN, SYDVKM. The CDR3 extends over 13 amino acids. V lost 5 bases, J lost 6 bases, and 11 bases lay in between. Material for sequencing was blood, either unsorted or a sorted T cell fraction (not recorded which). V usage is TRBV28 and J usage is TRBJ2-1, with D uncertain. The source of this sequence is a male donor with ankylosing spondylitis. The DNA of the CDR3 is TGTGCCAGCAGTAAACCAGGTCGCAATGAGCAGTTCTTC. Its protein is CASSKPGRNEQFF.